Included here is one TCR beta chain sequence, with context. The sample belongs to a study of control samples from healthy donors and cancer patients. Some clones are missing from TCRdb's copy, which holds only in-frame ones; the method was immunoSEQ multiplex PCR. The sample lists roughly 130,000 clones, 90% occurring once. V was trimmed by 2 bases and J by 8 bases, leaving 12 bases between them. The CDR3 is 14 residues long. The V gene's germline CDR1 is SNHLY and CDR2 FYNNEI. This TCR derives from a man aged 18 to 30 in good health. V gene TRBV2 combines with J gene TRBJ1-4; D not certain. Sequences were obtained from blood. The CDR3 reads CASSETGNVEKLFF. The CDR3 DNA reads as TGTGCCAGCAGTGAAACTGGGAATGTCGAAAAACTGTTTTTT.